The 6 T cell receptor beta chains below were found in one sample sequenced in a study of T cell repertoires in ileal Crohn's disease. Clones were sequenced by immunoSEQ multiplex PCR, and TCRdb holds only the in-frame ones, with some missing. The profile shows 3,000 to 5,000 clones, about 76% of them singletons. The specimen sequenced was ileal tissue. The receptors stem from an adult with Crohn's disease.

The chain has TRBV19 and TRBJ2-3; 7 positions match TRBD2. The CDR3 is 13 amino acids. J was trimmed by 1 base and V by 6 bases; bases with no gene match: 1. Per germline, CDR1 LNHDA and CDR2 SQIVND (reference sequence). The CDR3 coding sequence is TGTGCCAGTAGGCTAGCGGGCACAGATACGCAGTATTTT. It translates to CASRLAGTDTQYF.

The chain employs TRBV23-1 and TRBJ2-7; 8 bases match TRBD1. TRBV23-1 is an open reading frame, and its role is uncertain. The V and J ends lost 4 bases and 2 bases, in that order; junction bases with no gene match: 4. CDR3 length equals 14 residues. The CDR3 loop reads CASSRGQVPYEQYF. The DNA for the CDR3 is TGCGCCAGCAGTCGGGGACAGGTACCCTACGAGCAGTACTTC.

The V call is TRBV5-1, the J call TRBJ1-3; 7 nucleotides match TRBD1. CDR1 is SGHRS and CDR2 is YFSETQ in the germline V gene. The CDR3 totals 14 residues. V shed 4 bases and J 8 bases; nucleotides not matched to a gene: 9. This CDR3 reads CASSGGQVSDTIYF. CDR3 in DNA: TGCGCCAGCAGCGGCGGACAGGTTTCGGACACCATATATTTT.

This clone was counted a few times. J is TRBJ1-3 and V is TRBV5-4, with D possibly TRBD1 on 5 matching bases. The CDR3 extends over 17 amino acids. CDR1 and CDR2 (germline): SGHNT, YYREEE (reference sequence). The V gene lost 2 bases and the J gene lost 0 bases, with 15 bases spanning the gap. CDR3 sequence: CASSFRLGGSSGNTIYF. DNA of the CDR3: TGTGCCAGCAGCTTTCGACTCGGGGGGAGCTCTGGAAACACCATATATTTT.

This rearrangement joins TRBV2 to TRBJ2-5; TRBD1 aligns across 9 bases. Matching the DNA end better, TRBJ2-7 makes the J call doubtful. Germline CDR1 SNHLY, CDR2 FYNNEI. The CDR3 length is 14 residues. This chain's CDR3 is CASIEDRGTYEQYF. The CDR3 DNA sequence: TGTGCCAGCATTGAGGACAGGGGAACCTACGAGCAGTACTTC.

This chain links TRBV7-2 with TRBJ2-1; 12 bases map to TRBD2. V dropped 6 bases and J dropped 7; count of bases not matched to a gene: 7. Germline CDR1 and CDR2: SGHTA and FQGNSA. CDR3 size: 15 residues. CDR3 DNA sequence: TGTGCCAGCAGTCTGACTAGCGGGAGTCGGAATGAGCAGTTCTTC. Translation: CASSLTSGSRNEQFF. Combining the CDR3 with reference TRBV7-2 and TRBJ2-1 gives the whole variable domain GAGVSQSPSNKVTEKGKDVELRCDPISGHTALYWYRQSLGQGLEFLIYFQGNSAPDKSGLPSDRFSAERTGGSVSTLTIQRTQQEDSAVYLCASSLTSGSRNEQFFGPGTRLTVL.